The source of this T cell receptor (beta chain) is a study of CD8 T cells in Susac syndrome. General study findings and limits: The authors acknowledged that their TCR sequencing and HLA analysis involved a relatively small number of individuals.

Turning to this clonotype: Its antigen is not known.

TEMRA cells were FACS-enriched, with CD8+ and CD4+ T cells isolated negatively. cDNA came from around 0.5 to 1 ug RNA primed by random hexamers. TCRdb reprocessed the immunoSEQ multiplex PCR reads with MiXCR, giving one entry per CDR3 protein. This sample has approximately 200,000 distinct CDR3 sequences, with roughly 94% found just once. The sequence was collected from a human donor with multiple sclerosis. The sequenced sample was CD4+ T cells from PBMCs.

For the CDR3, the DNA is TGCAGCTATGGACAGGGGAACAACAATGAGCAGTTCTTC. It yields the protein CSYGQGNNNEQFF. V is TRBV29-1 and J is TRBJ2-1, with 9 bases identical to TRBD1. In germline, CDR1 is SQVTM, CDR2 ANQGSEA. Germline trimming cut 8 bases from V and 5 bases from J; bases unmatched to any gene: 7. CDR3 size: 13 residues.